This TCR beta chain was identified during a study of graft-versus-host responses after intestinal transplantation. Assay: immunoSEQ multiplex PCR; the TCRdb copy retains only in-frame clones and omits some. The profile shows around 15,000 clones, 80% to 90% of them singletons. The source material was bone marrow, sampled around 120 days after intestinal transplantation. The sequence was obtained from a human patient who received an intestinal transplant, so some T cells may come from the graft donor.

The CDR3 bases are TGTGCCAGCAGTCCCAGCCTCTATCAGCCCCAGCATTTT. It specifies CASSPSLYQPQHF. The chain has TRBV27 and TRBJ1-5; D uncertain. The CDR3 runs 13 residues. V lost 5 bases and J lost 5, with 10 bases in between. In germline, CDR1 is MNHEY, CDR2 SMNVEV (reference sequence).